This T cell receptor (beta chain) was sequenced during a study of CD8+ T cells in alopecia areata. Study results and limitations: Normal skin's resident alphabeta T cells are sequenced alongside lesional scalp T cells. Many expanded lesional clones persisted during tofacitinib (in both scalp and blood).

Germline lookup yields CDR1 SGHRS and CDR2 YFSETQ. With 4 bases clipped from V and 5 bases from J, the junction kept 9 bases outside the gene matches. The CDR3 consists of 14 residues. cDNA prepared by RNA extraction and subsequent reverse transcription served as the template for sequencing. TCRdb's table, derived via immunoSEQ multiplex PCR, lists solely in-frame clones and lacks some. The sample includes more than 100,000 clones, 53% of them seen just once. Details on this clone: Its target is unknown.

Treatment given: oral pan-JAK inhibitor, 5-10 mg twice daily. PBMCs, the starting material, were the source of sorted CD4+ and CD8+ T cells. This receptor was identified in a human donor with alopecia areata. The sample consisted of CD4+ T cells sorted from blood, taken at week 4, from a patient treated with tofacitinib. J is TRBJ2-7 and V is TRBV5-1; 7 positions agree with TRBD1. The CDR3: CASSATGFSNEQYF. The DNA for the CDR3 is TGCGCCAGCAGCGCGACAGGGTTTAGCAACGAGCAGTACTTC.